These 10 T cell receptor beta chains were all obtained from the same sample, sequenced in a study of cytomegalovirus exposure and HLA in healthy donors (dated by TCRdb to between 2016 and 2019). The library was built by means of the immunoSEQ multiplex PCR assay. The multiplex PCR relied on a mix of 60 forward primers for TCR Vbeta segments and 13 reverse primers for TCR Jbeta segments. The table comes from immuneACCESS by way of TCRdb, which keeps in-frame sequences with V and J called. Part of the clones is missing from these tables; in studies checked, under half for an unresolved V gene and the rest for unknown reasons. The sample table includes tens of thousands of clones. Around 11% of the sample is held by the ten biggest clonotypes. The specimen sequenced was PBMCs. Receptors originate from a man in his late teens or twenties in good health and CMV-seropositive.

The rearrangement links TRBV7-9 to TRBJ1-4, with TRBD1 matching over 8 bases. The CDR3 runs 16 residues. Per the germline V gene, CDR1 is SEHNR and CDR2 is FQNEAQ (reference sequence). V lost 2 bases and J lost 3; bases outside the gene matches: 5. This CDR3 reads CASSLYTGGANEKLFF. As DNA, the CDR3 is TGTGCCAGCAGCTTATATACAGGGGGAGCTAATGAAAAACTGTTTTTT.

The chain uses TRBV9 and TRBJ2-7; D is unclear. The ends were cut back, 4 bases at V and 3 bases at J, with 14 bases in the middle. Germline V gene sequence: CDR1 SGDLS, CDR2 YYNGEE. The CDR3 totals 14 residues. CDR3 in DNA: TGTGCCAGCAGCCCGAGTGTGGGCGTCTACGAGCAGTACTTC. Translation gives CASSPSVGVYEQYF.

V gene TRBV27 combines with J gene TRBJ1-2; D possibly corresponds to TRBD1 (6 bases). Trimming removed 6 bases from V and 8 bases from J, with 25 bases in between. Germline V gives CDR1 MNHEY, CDR2 SMNVEV (reference sequence). CDR3 length: 16 amino acids. The CDR3 sequence: CASSLTAWGGARGYTF. CDR3 nucleotide sequence: TGTGCCAGCAGCCTCACCGCCTGGGGGGGGGCGAGGGGCTACACCTTC.

This sequence joins TRBV28 and TRBJ1-2, with a weak D call TRBD1 (5 bases). Looked up from germline, CDR1 is MDHEN and CDR2 is SYDVKM. Trimming took 8 bases from V and 7 from J, leaving 17 bases between them. The CDR3 runs to 13 residues. In DNA form, the CDR3 reads TGTGCCAGCCGGTCCCAGGGCCTGAGTGGCTACACCTTC. Encoded protein: CASRSQGLSGYTF.

The genes are TRBV28 and TRBJ2-7; D might be TRBD2 (6 bases). V was shortened by 3 bases and J by 6 bases, with 15 bases between the two germline ends. The CDR3 has 14 amino acids. Looked up from germline, CDR1 is MDHEN and CDR2 is SYDVKM. Here the CDR3 DNA reads TGTGCCAGCAGTTTTCAGGGAAGGAGGGGCGAGCAGTACTTC. Translated: CASSFQGRRGEQYF.

The J gene is TRBJ2-1, the V gene TRBV11-2; no reliable D call. The V end lost 4 bases, the J end lost 1 base, and 5 bases lay between the germline ends. CDR1 and CDR2 (germline): SGHAT, FQNNGV. The CDR3 length is 13 residues. The CDR3 nucleotides read TGTGCCAGCAGCTACGAGTCCTACAATGAGCAGTTCTTC. Translated: CASSYESYNEQFF.

This chain connects TRBV5-5 to TRBJ2-7, with 9 bases that match TRBD1. From germline, CDR1 is SGHKS and CDR2 YYEKEE (reference sequence). CDR3 length: 16 residues. V shed 5 bases, J shed 2 bases, and the junction held 11 bases outside the gene matches. The CDR3 sequence: CASSLLPGTGPYEQYF. Written as DNA, the CDR3 is TGTGCCAGCAGTTTGTTACCCGGGACAGGGCCCTACGAGCAGTACTTC.

The J gene is TRBJ2-7, the V gene TRBV19; TRBD2 might be the D (5 bases). V was clipped by 6 bases and J by 5 bases, with 17 bases between them. The germline CDR1 and CDR2 sequences are LNHDA and SQIVND (reference sequence). The CDR3 contains 14 residues. The CDR3 protein is CASSRVSGNDEQYF. In DNA form, the CDR3 reads TGTGCCAGTAGCCGCGTCTCGGGGAACGACGAGCAGTACTTC.

The rearrangement uses TRBV11-2 and TRBJ2-1; 7 bases fit TRBD2. The V gene end was trimmed by 0 bases and the J gene end by 8 bases; junction bases not matched to a gene: 16. CDR3 length equals 18 residues. The germline V gene has CDR1 SGHAT and CDR2 FQNNGV. The CDR3 bases are TGTGCCAGCAGCTTAGATCCCCTAGCGGCCATCCTTCGGCATGAGCAGTTCTTC. Protein sequence: CASSLDPLAAILRHEQFF.

The rearrangement uses TRBV10-2 and TRBJ2-1; D not resolved. Germline CDR1 WSHSY, CDR2 SAAADI. V lost 0 bases and J 6 bases, leaving 9 bases between the germline ends. The CDR3 length is 14 residues. The CDR3 spells CASSESGLFNEQFF. CDR3 bases: TGCGCCAGCAGTGAGTCTGGGCTTTTCAATGAGCAGTTCTTC.